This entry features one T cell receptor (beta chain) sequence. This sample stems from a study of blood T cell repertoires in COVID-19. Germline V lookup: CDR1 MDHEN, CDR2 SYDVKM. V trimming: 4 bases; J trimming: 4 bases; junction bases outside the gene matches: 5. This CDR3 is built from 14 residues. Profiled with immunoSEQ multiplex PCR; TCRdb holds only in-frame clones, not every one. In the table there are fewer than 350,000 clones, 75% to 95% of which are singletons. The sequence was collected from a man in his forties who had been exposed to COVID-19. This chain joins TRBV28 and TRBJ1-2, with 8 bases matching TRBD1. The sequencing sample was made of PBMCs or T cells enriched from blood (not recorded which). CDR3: CASSSGQGSYGYTF. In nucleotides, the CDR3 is TGTGCCAGCAGTTCCGGACAGGGAAGCTATGGCTACACCTTC.